Each of the 19 T cell receptor beta chains below was sequenced from the same sample in a study of cytomegalovirus exposure and HLA in healthy donors. This PCR relied on a set of 60 Vbeta primers and 13 Jbeta primers. Method: immunoSEQ multiplex PCR; TCRdb's copy keeps in-frame clones and lacks some. Among around 140,000 clones listed, over 60% were seen once. The sequencing input was PBMCs. These receptors all stem from a man in his forties or fifties in good health and CMV-seropositive.

V is TRBV21-1 and J is TRBJ1-6. TRBV21-1 is deemed a pseudogene. The CDR3 contains 16 residues. CDR3 loop: CASSKLAPARSPPLHF. CDR3 DNA: TGTGCCAGCAGCAAATTAGCGCCAGCAAGGTCTCCACCCCTCCACTTT.

This sequence joins TRBV21-1 and TRBJ2-2; no DNA check was done on the table's D call, TRBD1. TRBV21-1 is a pseudogene locus. The CDR3 has 15 amino acids. CDR3: CASSRGQREEGELFF. The CDR3, as DNA: TGTGCCAGCAGCCGGGGACAGAGGGAGGAGGGGGAGCTGTTTTTT.

This rearrangement joins TRBV2 to TRBJ1-1; D is unclear. V was shortened by 10 bases and J by 0 bases, with 12 bases between the two germline ends. Per germline, CDR1 SNHLY and CDR2 FYNNEI. CDR3 size: 13 residues. In nucleotides, the CDR3 is TGTGCCACCCTCACAGCCGTGAACACTGAAGCTTTCTTT. Translating gives CATLTAVNTEAFF.

The chain joins TRBV9 to TRBJ2-5; 12 positions agree with TRBD2. This CDR3 has 16 amino acids. The ends lost 4 bases at V and 5 bases at J; junction bases unmatched: 9. CDR1 SGDLS and CDR2 YYNGEE come from the germline V gene. The CDR3 nucleotides are TGTGCCAGCAGCCCCCGACTAGCGGGAGTCCTTGAGACCCAGTACTTC. Its translation is CASSPRLAGVLETQYF.

V and J are TRBV5-1 and TRBJ2-1, with 7 bases aligning to TRBD2. The CDR3 runs to 16 residues. V was clipped by 0 bases and J by 4 bases; unmatched bases: 7. Per the germline V gene, CDR1 is SGHRS and CDR2 is YFSETQ. CDR3 DNA: TGCGCCAGCAGCTTGGAGGGCGGGACTAAATACAATGAGCAGTTCTTC. This gives the protein CASSLEGGTKYNEQFF. Looking up the rest from reference TRBV5-1 and TRBJ2-1 gives the full variable domain: KAGVTQTPRYLIKTRGQQVTLSCSPISGHRSVSWYQQTPGQGLQFLFEYFSETQRNKGNFPGRFSGRQFSNSRSEMNVSTLELGDSALYLCASSLEGGTKYNEQFFGPGTRLTVL.

J is TRBJ1-2 and V is TRBV5-5; no clear D gene. V was trimmed by 2 bases and J by 0 bases, leaving 8 bases between them. The germline V gene encodes CDR1 SGHKS and CDR2 YYEKEE (reference sequence). The CDR3 is 14 residues long. The CDR3 coding sequence is TGTGCCAGCAGCTTCCAGGCAGCTAACTATGGCTACACCTTC. Translating gives CASSFQAANYGYTF.

Details on this clone: An end of the junction does not agree with germline; a read error may underlie this. The chain recombines TRBV7-9 with TRBJ2-2, with a weak D call TRBD2 (6 bases). This CDR3 has 15 amino acids. Germline values: CDR1 SEHNR, CDR2 FQNEAQ (reference sequence). The CDR3 sequence is CSSSLGGMQTGELFF. The DNA of the CDR3 is TGTTCCAGCAGCTTAGGAGGGATGCAGACCGGGGAGCTGTTTTTT. Complete variable domain (other parts from reference TRBV7-9 and TRBJ2-2): DTGVSQNPRHKITKRGQNVTFRCDPISEHNRLYWYRQTLGQGPEFLTYFQNEAQLEKSRLLSDRFSAERPKGSFSTLEIQRTEQGDSAMYLCSSSLGGMQTGELFFGEGSRLTVL.

The gene calls are TRBV20-1 and TRBJ1-1; TRBD1 might be the D (6 bases). This CDR3 comprises 11 residues. Germline V gene lookup returns CDR1 DFQATT and CDR2 SNEGSKA (reference sequence). The V gene lost 7 bases and the J gene lost 8 bases, with 14 bases spanning the gap. The CDR3 sequence is CSVGQWPEAFF. The CDR3 bases are TGCAGTGTCGGACAGTGGCCGGAAGCTTTCTTT.

The chain uses TRBV6-5 and TRBJ2-7, with 7 bases that match TRBD2. This CDR3 region has 15 residues. J was trimmed by 7 bases and V by 0 bases; bases with no gene match: 9. CDR1 and CDR2 (germline): MNHEY, SVGAGI. CDR3 region: CASSYSFWGGEEQYF. The CDR3 DNA reads TGTGCCAGCAGTTACTCCTTCTGGGGGGGAGAGGAGCAGTACTTC.

The CDR3 DNA follows: TGTGCCAGCAGAACAACAGGGGCGACAGATACGCAGTATTTT. This codes for CASRTTGATDTQYF. The chain links TRBV11-2 to TRBJ2-3; 7 nucleotides line up with TRBD1. The length of the CDR3 is 14 residues. The V segment lost 6 bases and the J segment 3 bases; nucleotides outside the gene matches: 6. CDR1 is SGHAT, CDR2 FQNNGV, per germline.

Only a few counts were recorded for this clone. The chain carries TRBV4-3 and TRBJ2-7; 11 bases align to TRBD2. V was pared by 6 bases and J by 0 bases, with 4 bases of the junction left unmatched. The CDR3 is 15 residues long. Germline CDR1 LGHNA, CDR2 YSLEER. The CDR3 nucleotides are TGCGCCAGCAGTATCGGGACTAGCGGCTCCTACGAGCAGTACTTC. Amino acid sequence: CASSIGTSGSYEQYF.

In DNA, the CDR3 is TGCGCCAGCAGCTTGGAGGAGCAGCAGTACTTC. Translated: CASSLEEQQYF. V usage is TRBV5-1 and J usage is TRBJ2-7; D remains unclear. V lost 0 bases and J 8 bases, leaving 6 bases between the germline ends. The germline V gene has CDR1 SGHRS and CDR2 YFSETQ. The CDR3 length is 11 residues.

The V and J genes are TRBV6-1 and TRBJ2-2; D is unresolved. This CDR3 contains 12 residues. V lost 5 bases to trimming and J lost 2 bases, with 3 bases between them. Germline V gene data show CDR1 as MNHNS and CDR2 as SASEGT. CDR3 region: CASSPNTGELFF. In DNA, the CDR3 is TGTGCCAGCAGTCCTAACACCGGGGAGCTGTTTTTT.

The V call is TRBV19, the J call TRBJ1-2; D is uncertain. Germline V gene data show CDR1 as LNHDA and CDR2 as SQIVND (reference sequence). V lost 8 bases and J 1 base, leaving 8 bases between the germline ends. This CDR3 region has 12 residues. The CDR3 spells CASRGVNYGYTF. Here the CDR3 DNA reads TGTGCCAGTCGGGGAGTTAACTATGGCTACACCTTC. The whole variable domain, filled in from reference TRBV19 and TRBJ1-2, reads DGGITQSPKYLFRKEGQNVTLSCEQNLNHDAMYWYRQDPGQGLRLIYYSQIVNDFQKGDIAEGYSVSREKKESFPLTVTSAQKNPTAFYLCASRGVNYGYTFGSGTRLTVV.

This chain links TRBV5-6 with TRBJ1-1, with TRBD1 matching 8 bases. Germline loops: CDR1 SGHDT, CDR2 YYEEEE. After removal of 1 base from V and 7 bases from J, the junction contained 3 bases not matched to a gene. This CDR3 contains 13 residues. This CDR3 is CASSLPGGIEAFF. The CDR3 DNA follows: TGTGCCAGCAGCTTGCCAGGGGGCATTGAAGCTTTCTTT.

The DNA of the CDR3 is TGTGCCAGCAGCGCCCGTGGGGGGAACCAGCCCCAGCATTTT. Protein: CASSARGGNQPQHF. J is TRBJ1-5 and V is TRBV7-2; weak D call: TRBD1 (5 bases). The germline V gene encodes CDR1 SGHTA and CDR2 FQGNSA. Trimming pared 5 bases from V and 7 bases from J, leaving 15 bases between. This CDR3 is built from 14 residues.

The chain recombines TRBV15 with TRBJ2-3; D possibly corresponds to TRBD2 (6 bases). The CDR3 consists of 16 residues. V was pared by 1 base and J by 1 base, with 12 bases between. CDR1 is LNHNV and CDR2 is YYDKDF in the germline V gene (reference sequence). CDR3 sequence reads: CATSRGGVVGTDTQYF. The CDR3, as DNA: TGTGCCACCAGCAGAGGGGGGGTGGTGGGCACAGATACGCAGTATTTT.

V gene TRBV7-2 combines with J gene TRBJ2-7; TRBD1 might be the D (6 bases). Germline V gene lookup returns CDR1 SGHTA and CDR2 FQGNSA. V lost 1 base to trimming and J lost 4 bases, with 23 bases between them. The CDR3 is 18 residues long. DNA for the CDR3: TGTGCCAGCAGCTTAGGTGGGATGGGTCCCCAGGGGCCGTACGAGCAGTACTTC. Translating gives CASSLGGMGPQGPYEQYF. The complete variable domain, with remaining parts taken from reference TRBV7-2 and TRBJ2-7, reads GAGVSQSPSNKVTEKGKDVELRCDPISGHTALYWYRQSLGQGLEFLIYFQGNSAPDKSGLPSDRFSAERTGGSVSTLTIQRTQQEDSAVYLCASSLGGMGPQGPYEQYFGPGTRLTVT.

The V call is TRBV12-5, the J call TRBJ2-7; D is unresolved. Germline V lookup: CDR1 LGHNT, CDR2 FRNRAP. This CDR3 is built from 13 residues. V was trimmed by 6 bases and J by 2 bases, leaving 11 bases between them. DNA of the CDR3: TGTGCTAGTGGCCGAGACACAGCCTACGAGCAGTACTTC. Translation: CASGRDTAYEQYF.